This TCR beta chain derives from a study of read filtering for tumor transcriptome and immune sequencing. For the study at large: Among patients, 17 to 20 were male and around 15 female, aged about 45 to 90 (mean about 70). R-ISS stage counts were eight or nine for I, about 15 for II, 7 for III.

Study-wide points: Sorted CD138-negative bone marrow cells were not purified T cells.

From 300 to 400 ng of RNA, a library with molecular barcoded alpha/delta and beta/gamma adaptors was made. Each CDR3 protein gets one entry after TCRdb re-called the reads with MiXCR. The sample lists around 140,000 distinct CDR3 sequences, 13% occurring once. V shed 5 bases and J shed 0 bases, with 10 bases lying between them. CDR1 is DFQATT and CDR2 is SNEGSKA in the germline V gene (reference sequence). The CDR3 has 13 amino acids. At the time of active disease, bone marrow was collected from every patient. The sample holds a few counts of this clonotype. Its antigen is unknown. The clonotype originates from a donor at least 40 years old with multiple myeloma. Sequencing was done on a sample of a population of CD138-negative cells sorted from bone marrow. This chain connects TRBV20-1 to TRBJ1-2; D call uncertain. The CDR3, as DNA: TGCAGTGCTGAAGACGGAACTAACTATGGCTACACCTTC. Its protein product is CSAEDGTNYGYTF.